The rows below give T cell receptor beta chains drawn from one sample of a study of identical twins. TCRdb used MiXCR to reprocess the 5' RACE reads, holding one entry per CDR3 protein. This sample has roughly 470,000 distinct CDR3 sequences, with roughly an eighth found just once. These data also featured in a second study, about yellow fever vaccine responses in identical twins.

The source material was CD4+ T cells sorted from blood. The receptors originated from a woman aged 18-29 years in good health. Each CDR3 is given with its conserved first and last residue. D genes are given only for firm matches. Some rows mark clone size as missing; the rest say once, few, many or name a class of expanded clone.

cdr3_aa	cdr3_nt	j_call	v_call	clone_size	d_call
CASSIRQGGTQPQHF	TGTGCCAGCAGCATTCGACAGGGGGGCACACAGCCCCAGCATTTT	TRBJ1-5	TRBV7-8	few	TRBD1
CASSDPSASGTQNIQYF	TGTGCCAGCAGCGATCCCTCCGCTAGCGGCACCCAAAACATTCAGTACTTC	TRBJ2-4	TRBV6-2/TRBV6-3	-	TRBD2
CASRHRRGLSYEQYF	TGTGCCAGCAGGCATAGAAGGGGGCTGAGCTACGAGCAGTACTTC	TRBJ2-7	TRBV6-1	-	TRBD1
CASSQDRWQESYEQYF	TGCGCCAGCAGCCAAGATAGGTGGCAGGAGAGCTACGAGCAGTACTTC	TRBJ2-7	TRBV4-1	few	-
CSARDSEGKSNQPQHF	TGCAGTGCTAGAGATTCTGAGGGGAAGAGCAATCAGCCCCAGCATTTT	TRBJ1-5	TRBV20-1	-	-
CSAPLAGGGKPLEQYF	TGCAGTGCCCCTTTAGCGGGGGGCGGCAAGCCCCTCGAGCAGTACTTC	TRBJ2-7	TRBV20-1	-	TRBD2
CAWTLNGGGGETQYF	TGTGCCTGGACCCTGAATGGCGGGGGAGGAGAGACCCAGTACTTC	TRBJ2-5	TRBV30	few	TRBD2
CSARRPGKDTEAFF	TGCAGTGCTAGGCGGCCTGGGAAGGACACTGAAGCTTTCTTT	TRBJ1-1	TRBV20-1	-	-
CSVARQGRSNEQFF	TGCAGCGTTGCCCGACAGGGAAGATCCAATGAGCAGTTCTTC	TRBJ2-1	TRBV29-1	few	TRBD1
CASSLVASTDTQYF	TGTGCCAGCAGCTTAGTCGCTAGCACAGATACGCAGTATTTT	TRBJ2-3	TRBV7-2	-	-
CASSDSRTSRDEQYF	TGTGCCAGCAGTGATTCTCGGACTAGTCGCGACGAGCAGTACTTC	TRBJ2-7	TRBV25-1	-	TRBD2
CSARSLGPVGNIQYF	TGCAGTGCTAGATCTCTTGGCCCGGTGGGAAACATTCAGTACTTC	TRBJ2-4	TRBV20-1	-	-
CASSSPPQGTQYF	TGCGCCAGCAGCTCCCCCCCCCAGGGGACCCAGTACTTC	TRBJ2-5	TRBV5-1	few	-
CASISTSYGYTF	TGTGCCAGCATCTCGACAAGTTATGGCTACACCTTC	TRBJ1-2	TRBV12-3/TRBV12-4	many	-
CSPYKSSTDTQYF	TGCAGTCCCTACAAGTCTAGCACAGATACGCAGTATTTT	TRBJ2-3	TRBV20-1	few	-
CASSLAASSGTQYF	TGTGCCAGCAGCTTAGCCGCGTCCTCTGGTACGCAGTATTTT	TRBJ2-3	TRBV11-3	-	-